These 17 T cell receptor beta chains originate from one sample sequenced in a study of post-analysis software for immune sequencing data. Study-level points and caveats: Roughly five TRBV segments appeared more often in patients than in controls, and TRBV5-6, TRBV5-1 and TRBV20-1 were among these.

Every TCR beta cDNA library bore unique molecular identifiers. TCRdb used MiXCR to reprocess the PCR reads, holding one entry per CDR3 protein. The table lists hundreds of thousands of distinct CDR3 sequences, 44% of them singletons. These receptors' antigens are unknown. The sequenced material came from blood. The receptors were sampled from a girl aged 10-17 years with multiple sclerosis.

Ten or more counts support this clonotype. J is TRBJ2-7 and V is TRBV3-1; the D gene is possibly TRBD2 (6 bases). This CDR3 spans 15 amino acids. In germline, CDR1 is LGHDT, CDR2 YNNKEL (reference sequence). V lost 1 base and J 6 bases, leaving 16 bases between the germline ends. The CDR3 protein is CASSQGRVPGSEQYF. DNA for the CDR3: TGTGCCAGCAGCCAAGGGAGGGTCCCCGGGAGCGAGCAGTACTTC.

This clonotype came up a few times. The chain links TRBV7-8 to TRBJ1-2; D is uncertain. Germline values: CDR1 SGHVS, CDR2 FQNEAQ. The CDR3 runs 16 residues. Deletions cut 1 base from V and 6 bases from J, with 18 bases between. DNA for the CDR3: TGTGCCAGCAGCTTAGTTTTCGACCTCTCCACCCATGGCTACACCTTC. Its translation: CASSLVFDLSTHGYTF.

The chain uses TRBV11-2 and TRBJ2-1; 7 bases line up with TRBD2. The germline V gene has CDR1 SGHAT and CDR2 FQNNGV. CDR3 length: 17 amino acids. The V gene end was trimmed by 2 bases and the J gene end by 7 bases; junction bases not matched to a gene: 14. The CDR3 DNA follows: TGTGCCAGCAGCTTAAGCCGCTGGGGGGGAGGTGAGAATGAGCAGTTCTTC. Its translation is CASSLSRWGGGENEQFF.

This clonotype was found a few times. The V gene is TRBV6-6, the J gene TRBJ1-6, with a tentative D call TRBD1 (6 bases). Germline CDR1 reads MNHNY; CDR2 reads SVGAGI (reference sequence). CDR3 length: 15 residues. Trimming pared 5 bases from V and 10 bases from J, leaving 18 bases between. The CDR3 sequence is CASSAGGGANSPLHF. The CDR3 DNA is TGTGCCAGCAGTGCCGGGGGGGGCGCAAACTCACCCCTCCACTTT.

This chain connects TRBV11-1 to TRBJ1-2; 7 positions agree with TRBD1. The germline V gene has CDR1 SGHAT and CDR2 FQDESV (reference sequence). Unmatched junction bases numbered 4, after V lost 5 bases and J lost 1 base. This CDR3 is built from 14 residues. As DNA, the CDR3 is TGTGCCAGCAGCAAGACAGGGAGTAACTATGGCTACACCTTC. Amino acids: CASSKTGSNYGYTF.

This clonotype was detected a few times. The chain recombines TRBV12-3 or TRBV12-4 with TRBJ1-5; a weak D match, TRBD1 (6 bases). Deletions cut 1 base from V and 5 bases from J, with 9 bases between. This CDR3 spans 14 amino acids. CDR3 sequence reads: CASSLVQGDQPQHF. The CDR3, as DNA: TGTGCCAGCAGTTTAGTACAGGGCGATCAGCCCCAGCATTTT.

Written as DNA, the CDR3 is TGTGCCAGCAGCCGGGACCGAAGAACCTCCTACGAGCAGTACTTC. Amino acids: CASSRDRRTSYEQYF. The genes are TRBV7-6 and TRBJ2-7; D may match TRBD1 or TRBD2 (5 bases each). Looked up from germline, CDR1 is SGHVS and CDR2 is FNYEAQ. V dropped 5 bases and J dropped 0 bases, with 14 bases sitting between them. There are 15 residues in the CDR3.

This chain joins TRBV11-2 and TRBJ1-1; D call uncertain. V was shortened by 3 bases and J by 6 bases, with 17 bases between the two germline ends. This CDR3 has 15 residues. Per germline, CDR1 SGHAT and CDR2 FQNNGV. The CDR3: CASSFGSLRRAEAFF. In nucleotides, the CDR3 is TGTGCCAGCAGCTTCGGGAGCCTAAGGAGAGCTGAAGCTTTCTTT.

Regarding this clonotype: Just one base apart from a much larger clone, this may be a read error. The chain joins TRBV6-5 to TRBJ2-7; 10 bases are a match to TRBD2. The CDR3 consists of 18 residues. The J segment lost 3 bases and the V segment lost 5 bases, leaving 16 bases of the junction unmatched. CDR1 is MNHEY and CDR2 is SVGAGI in the germline V gene. CDR3 region: CASSTRQEPSGSYYEQYF. The CDR3 bases are TGTGCCAGCAGTACACGACAGGAGCCTAGCGGGAGCTACTACGAGCAGTACTTC.

This chain uses TRBV9 with TRBJ2-3; D tentatively fits TRBD1 or TRBD2 (6 bases each). Germline loops: CDR1 SGDLS, CDR2 YYNGEE. This CDR3 contains 15 residues. Trimming left V 0 bases short and J 4 bases short, with 12 bases between. In DNA form, the CDR3 reads TGTGCCAGCAGCGTAGTCCGGGGGCCGTCAGATACGCAGTATTTT. Translating gives CASSVVRGPSDTQYF.

This clonotype came up a few times. The chain links TRBV10-3 to TRBJ2-3; the match to TRBD2 covers 8 bases. CDR1 is ENHRY and CDR2 is SYGVKD in the germline V gene. J was trimmed by 3 bases and V by 3 bases; bases with no gene match: 11. The CDR3 totals 17 residues. The CDR3: CAISDSGTTGWTDTQYF. The CDR3 region has the DNA TGTGCCATCAGTGATAGCGGGACCACAGGTTGGACAGATACGCAGTATTTT.

V gene TRBV20-1 combines with J gene TRBJ1-4, with TRBD1 identical over 8 bases. There are 14 residues in the CDR3. The V segment lost 6 bases and the J segment 7 bases; nucleotides outside the gene matches: 10. Per germline, CDR1 DFQATT and CDR2 SNEGSKA (reference sequence). The chain's CDR3 is CSAFRTGRSEKLFF. CDR3 coding DNA: TGCAGTGCCTTCAGGACAGGGAGGAGTGAAAAACTGTTTTTT.

The rearrangement links TRBV7-6 to TRBJ2-1, with D possibly called TRBD1 or TRBD2 (5 bases each). The germline gives CDR1 SGHVS, CDR2 FNYEAQ. Trimming cost V 6 bases and J 0 bases, with 15 bases left between them. The CDR3 totals 16 residues. The CDR3 spells CASRDGDPSSYNEQFF. For the CDR3, the DNA is TGTGCCAGCAGGGACGGGGACCCTTCCTCCTACAATGAGCAGTTCTTC.

The chain combines TRBV20-1 with TRBJ1-1; D is perhaps TRBD1 (6 bases). Germline CDR1 reads DFQATT; CDR2 reads SNEGSKA (reference sequence). The CDR3 contains 12 residues. CDR3 amino acids: CSARQVNTEAFF. The CDR3 DNA reads TGCAGCGCACGACAGGTGAACACTGAAGCTTTCTTT.

In this sample, this clonotype turned up a few times. The chain has TRBV12-3 or TRBV12-4 and TRBJ2-7; the D gene is possibly TRBD2 (6 bases). This CDR3 has 15 residues. V was clipped by 7 bases and J by 0 bases, with 16 bases between them. CDR3 in amino acids: CASNKSAGDSYEQYF. In DNA, the CDR3 is TGTGCCAGCAATAAGTCAGCGGGCGACTCCTACGAGCAGTACTTC.

The chain links TRBV12-3 or TRBV12-4 to TRBJ2-5, with 9 bases fitting TRBD2. The CDR3 consists of 17 residues. Trimming at V came to 3 bases and at J to 5 bases, leaving 13 bases not matched to a gene. The CDR3 protein is CASSFPTGTSTRETQYF. The CDR3 DNA reads TGTGCCAGCAGTTTCCCAACCGGGACTAGCACTAGGGAGACCCAGTACTTC.

The rearrangement joins TRBV5-1 to TRBJ2-6; weak D call: TRBD2 (6 bases). Trimming left V 4 bases short and J 2 bases short, with 16 bases between. CDR3 length: 17 amino acids. Germline lookup yields CDR1 SGHRS and CDR2 YFSETQ. The CDR3 protein is CASSPGDRWTGANVLTF. As DNA, the CDR3 is TGCGCCAGCAGCCCGGGGGACCGCTGGACTGGGGCCAACGTCCTGACTTTC.